The 8 T cell receptor beta chains presented below share a single source sample, sequenced in a study of T cells after posttransplantation cyclophosphamide. Sequencing used immunoSEQ multiplex PCR; TCRdb keeps in-frame clones, though not all of them. This sample yields approximately 32,000 clones, of which about 90% are seen a single time; more than 13% belongs to the top ten. Sample: PBMCs. The source is a woman in her 40s with a blood cancer, CMV-positive, and with a related stem cell donor.

V and J are TRBV5-6 and TRBJ1-4, with TRBD1 as a possible D gene (6 bases). The V and J ends lost 2 bases and 6 bases respectively, with 11 bases between them. The CDR3 has 14 amino acids. CDR1 is SGHDT, CDR2 YYEEEE, per germline. CDR3 nucleotides: TGTGCCAGCAGCTTTCGGGGGGCGCATGAAAAACTGTTTTTT. Translation gives CASSFRGAHEKLFF.

As concerns this clone: Other nucleotide sequences in the sample specify the same CDR3. This chain links TRBV7-2 with TRBJ1-3, with a weak D call TRBD1 (6 bases). Germline CDR1 and CDR2: SGHTA and FQGNSA. The CDR3 totals 17 residues. Trimming shortened V by 1 base and J by 1 base, and 14 bases separated the two germline ends. In DNA, the CDR3 is TGTGCCAGCAGCTTAGAAGGAACAGGGCAGTCTGGAAACACCATATATTTT. It translates to CASSLEGTGQSGNTIYF.

Here the CDR3 reads CASSYGQGYEQYF. The DNA for the CDR3 is TGTGCCAGTAGTTATGGACAGGGCTACGAGCAGTACTTC. The chain links TRBV19 to TRBJ2-7; 8 bases are shared with TRBD1. Germline V lookup: CDR1 LNHDA, CDR2 SQIVND (reference sequence). The CDR3 totals 13 residues. Trimming took 5 bases from V and 3 from J; bases not matched to a gene: 3.

The chain carries TRBV7-9 and TRBJ1-1, with a weak D call TRBD1 (5 bases). The germline V gene has CDR1 SEHNR and CDR2 FQNEAQ (reference sequence). This CDR3 spans 14 amino acids. V lost 3 bases and J 5 bases, leaving 13 bases between the germline ends. The CDR3 here is CASSLSQGLTEAFF. Written as DNA, the CDR3 is TGTGCCAGCAGCTTGTCCCAGGGTTTGACTGAAGCTTTCTTT.

This chain links TRBV18 with TRBJ1-1, with D possibly TRBD1 on 6 matching bases. V was cut by 3 bases and J by 5 bases, with 13 bases left in between. The CDR3 has 14 amino acids. Germline V CDR1 and CDR2: KGHSH, LQKENI. The CDR3 reads CASSPPPGQTEAFF. CDR3 nucleotides: TGTGCCAGCTCACCGCCCCCGGGACAAACTGAAGCTTTCTTT.

The chain links TRBV6-1 to TRBJ1-2, with a possible D match to TRBD1 (5 bases). The CDR3 has 11 amino acids. Deletions cut 5 bases from V and 10 bases from J, with 11 bases between. The V gene's germline CDR1 is MNHNS and CDR2 SASEGT. The CDR3 DNA reads as TGTGCCAGCAGTCGGGACTCCTTCTACACCTTC. This encodes CASSRDSFYTF.

The J gene is TRBJ1-1, the V gene TRBV25-1; 7 bases fit TRBD1. The CDR3 has 11 amino acids. CDR1 and CDR2 from the germline V gene are MGHDK and SYGVNS. After removal of 5 bases from V and 12 bases from J, the junction contained 6 bases not matched to a gene. The CDR3 DNA reads TGTGCCAGCAGTCGGGGACAGAATTCTTTCTTT. Translation: CASSRGQNSFF.

This rearrangement joins TRBV5-4 to TRBJ1-2, with D maybe TRBD1 (5 bases). The V and J ends lost 4 bases and 3 bases respectively, with 10 bases between them. In germline, CDR1 is SGHNT, CDR2 YYREEE (reference sequence). The CDR3 extends over 13 amino acids. CDR3 nucleotides: TGTGCCAGCAGCCCCGGGGGGTACTATGGCTACACCTTC. Its protein product is CASSPGGYYGYTF.